This entry describes one T cell receptor (beta chain). One junction end does not reproduce the germline sequence, and a read error may be involved. This specimen comes from a study of tumor-infiltrating lymphocytes in oesophageal squamous cell carcinoma. TCRdb reprocessed the PCR reads via MiXCR and lists one record per CDR3 protein. The repertoire has approximately 20,000 distinct CDR3 sequences, around 40% of them found once; the top ten carry 6.8%. CDR1 SGHTA and CDR2 FQGTGA come from the germline V gene. This CDR3 is 18 amino acids long. V is TRBV7-3 and J is TRBJ2-6, with D perhaps being TRBD1 or TRBD2 (7 bases each). The TCR originated in a male donor with esophageal squamous cell carcinoma. The sequencing sample was made of blood. CDR3 sequence (DNA): TGTGCCAGCAGCTTAAGTGTCAGGGGGGGCTCTGGGGCCAACGTCCTGAATTTC. It yields the protein CASSLSVRGGSGANVLNF.